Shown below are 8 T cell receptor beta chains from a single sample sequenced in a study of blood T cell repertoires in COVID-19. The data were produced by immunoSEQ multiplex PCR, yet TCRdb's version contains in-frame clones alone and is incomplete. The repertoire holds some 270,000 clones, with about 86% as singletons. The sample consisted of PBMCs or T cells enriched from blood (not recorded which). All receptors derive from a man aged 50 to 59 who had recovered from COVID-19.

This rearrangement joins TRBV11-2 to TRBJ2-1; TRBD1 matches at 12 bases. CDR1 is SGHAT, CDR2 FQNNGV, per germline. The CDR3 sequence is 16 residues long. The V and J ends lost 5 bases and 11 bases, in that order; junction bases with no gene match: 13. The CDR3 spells CASSVPGQGARKKQFF. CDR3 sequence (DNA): TGTGCCAGCAGCGTCCCGGGACAGGGGGCTCGAAAGAAGCAGTTCTTC.

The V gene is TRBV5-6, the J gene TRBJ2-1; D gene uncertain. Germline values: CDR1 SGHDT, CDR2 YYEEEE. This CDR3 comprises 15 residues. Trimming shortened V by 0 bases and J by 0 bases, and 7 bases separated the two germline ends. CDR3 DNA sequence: TGTGCCAGCAGCTTGGACTTCCTCTCCTACAATGAGCAGTTCTTC. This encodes CASSLDFLSYNEQFF. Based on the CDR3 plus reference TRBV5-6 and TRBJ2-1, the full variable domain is DAGVTQSPTHLIKTRGQQVTLRCSPKSGHDTVSWYQQALGQGPQFIFQYYEEEERQRGNFPDRFSGHQFPNYSSELNVNALLLGDSALYLCASSLDFLSYNEQFFGPGTRLTVL.

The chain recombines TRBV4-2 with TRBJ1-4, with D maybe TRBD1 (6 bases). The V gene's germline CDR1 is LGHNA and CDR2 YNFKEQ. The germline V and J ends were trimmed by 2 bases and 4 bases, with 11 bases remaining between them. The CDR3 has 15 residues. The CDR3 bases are TGTGCCAGCAGCCAATCAGGGGCCATTAATGAAAAACTGTTTTTT. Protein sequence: CASSQSGAINEKLFF.

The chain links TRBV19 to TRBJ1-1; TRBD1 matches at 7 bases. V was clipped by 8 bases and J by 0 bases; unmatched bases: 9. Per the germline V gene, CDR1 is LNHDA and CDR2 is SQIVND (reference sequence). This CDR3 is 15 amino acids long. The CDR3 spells CASLKGQVMNTEAFF. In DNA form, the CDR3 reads TGTGCCAGTTTAAAAGGACAGGTCATGAACACTGAAGCTTTCTTT. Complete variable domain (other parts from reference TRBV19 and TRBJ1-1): DGGITQSPKYLFRKEGQNVTLSCEQNLNHDAMYWYRQDPGQGLRLIYYSQIVNDFQKGDIAEGYSVSREKKESFPLTVTSAQKNPTAFYLCASLKGQVMNTEAFFGQGTRLTVV.

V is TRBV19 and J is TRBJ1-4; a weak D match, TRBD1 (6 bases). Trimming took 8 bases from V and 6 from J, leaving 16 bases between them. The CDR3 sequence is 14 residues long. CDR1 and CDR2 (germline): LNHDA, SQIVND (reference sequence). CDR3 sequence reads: CASSGGGAYEKLFF. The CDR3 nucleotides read TGTGCCAGTTCCGGAGGGGGGGCTTATGAAAAACTGTTTTTT. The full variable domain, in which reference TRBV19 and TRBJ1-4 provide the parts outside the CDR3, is DGGITQSPKYLFRKEGQNVTLSCEQNLNHDAMYWYRQDPGQGLRLIYYSQIVNDFQKGDIAEGYSVSREKKESFPLTVTSAQKNPTAFYLCASSGGGAYEKLFFGSGTQLSVL.

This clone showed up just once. The CDR3 nucleotides read TGTGCCAGCAGCCAAGTTAAGGGACGCGGGGATACCTACGAGCAGTACTTC. This codes for CASSQVKGRGDTYEQYF. The chain uses TRBV4-2 and TRBJ2-7, with D possibly being TRBD2 (6 bases). The ends were cut back, 1 base at V and 2 bases at J, with 18 bases in the middle. Germline V gene sequence: CDR1 LGHNA, CDR2 YNFKEQ. There are 17 residues in the CDR3.

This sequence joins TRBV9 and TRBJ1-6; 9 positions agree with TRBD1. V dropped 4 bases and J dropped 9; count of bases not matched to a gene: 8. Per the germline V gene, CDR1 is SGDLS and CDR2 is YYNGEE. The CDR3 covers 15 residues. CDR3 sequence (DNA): TGTGCCAGCAGCCCTTTGGGACAGGGATCTTCACCCCTCCACTTT. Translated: CASSPLGQGSSPLHF.

CDR3 in amino acids: CASSPWGAQTEQYF. The CDR3 nucleotides read TGCGCCAGCAGCCCCTGGGGCGCGCAGACCGAGCAGTACTTC. The chain combines TRBV4-3 with TRBJ2-7; possible D gene TRBD1, 5 bases. CDR1 is LGHNA and CDR2 is YSLEER in the germline V gene. This CDR3 has 14 amino acids. Trimming removed 4 bases from V and 6 bases from J, with 16 bases in between.